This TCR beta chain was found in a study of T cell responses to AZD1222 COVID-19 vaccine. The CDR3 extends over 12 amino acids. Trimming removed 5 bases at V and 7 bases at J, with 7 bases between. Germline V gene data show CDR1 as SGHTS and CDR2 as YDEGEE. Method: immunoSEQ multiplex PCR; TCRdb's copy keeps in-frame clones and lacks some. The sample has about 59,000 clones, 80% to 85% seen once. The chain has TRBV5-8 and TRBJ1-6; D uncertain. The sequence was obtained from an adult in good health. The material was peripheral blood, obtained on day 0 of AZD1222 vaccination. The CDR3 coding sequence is TGTGCCAGCAGTCTGACGAATTCACCCCTCCACTTT. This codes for CASSLTNSPLHF.